The rows below give T cell receptor beta chains drawn from one sample of a study of blood T cell repertoires in COVID-19. Some clones are missing from TCRdb's copy, which holds only in-frame ones; the method was immunoSEQ multiplex PCR. This sample has approximately 100,000 clones; around 84% occur once, and the top ten carry around a quarter. Sequenced material: peripheral blood. The receptor set was obtained from a man in his fifties or sixties with acute or convalescent COVID-19. Both conserved end residues are part of each CDR3. A D gene is named only where the DNA matches it firmly. Size values are once, few and many counts, or a class for expanded clones, and some rows have none.

.,TRBV21-1,TRBJ1-1,.,CASSKEGATYHIPEAFF,TGTGCCAGCAGCAAAGAGGGAGCAACCTATCACATCCCTGAAGCTTTCTTT
few,TRBV7-9,TRBJ2-2,TRBD1,CASSFTGGNTGELFF,TGTGCCAGCAGCTTTACAGGGGGGAACACCGGGGAGCTGTTTTTT
.,TRBV27,TRBJ2-5,.,CASSLLGRQETQYF,TGTGCCAGCAGTTTATTAGGGAGGCAAGAGACCCAGTACTTC
.,TRBV4-1,TRBJ1-4,.,CASSQQGRVNEKLFF,TGCGCCAGCAGCCAACAGGGTCGGGTCAATGAAAAACTGTTTTTT
few,TRBV11-2,TRBJ1-5,TRBD1,CASSLGQGVVQPQHF,TGTGCCAGCAGCTTAGGACAGGGGGTTGTTCAGCCCCAGCATTTT
.,TRBV2,TRBJ2-3,TRBD2,CASSESLAGGLGTQYF,TGTGCCAGCAGTGAAAGTCTAGCGGGGGGGCTCGGTACGCAGTATTTT
few,TRBV2,TRBJ1-6,.,CASTPRGNSPLHF,TGTGCCAGCACCCCCCGGGGGAATTCACCCCTCCACTTT
.,TRBV25-1,TRBJ1-5,TRBD1,CASEAGGGQPQHF,TGTGCCAGTGAGGCAGGGGGCGGTCAGCCCCAGCATTTT
.,TRBV28,TRBJ1-3,.,CASTLRRGQSSGNTIYF,TGTGCCAGCACCCTCCGAAGGGGCCAGAGCTCTGGAAACACCATATATTTT
.,TRBV7-6,TRBJ2-1,TRBD2,CASSLRTSGGTDEQFF,TGTGCCAGCAGCTTACGGACTAGCGGGGGGACGGATGAGCAGTTCTTC
.,TRBV7-9,TRBJ1-5,.,CASSSGPGNQPQHF,TGTGCCAGCAGCTCGGGTCCTGGCAATCAGCCCCAGCATTTT
.,TRBV11-1,TRBJ2-2,.,CASSRRGNTGELFF,TGTGCCAGCAGCAGACGGGGGAACACCGGGGAGCTGTTTTTT
.,TRBV19,TRBJ2-2,.,CASKEGWRAGELFF,TGTGCCAGTAAGGAGGGATGGCGAGCCGGGGAGCTGTTTTTT
.,TRBV11-3,TRBJ2-2,TRBD1,CASSLDPGQGAGELFF,TGTGCCAGCAGCTTAGATCCCGGACAGGGGGCCGGGGAGCTGTTTTTT
.,TRBV27,TRBJ1-6,.,CASSPGQRGSPLHF,TGTGCCAGCAGTCCCGGACAGAGGGGTTCACCCCTCCACTTT
.,TRBV3-1/TRBV3-2,TRBJ2-3,.,CASSLQGQLTDTQYF,TGTGCCAGCAGCCTGCAGGGCCAACTTACAGATACGCAGTATTTT
.,TRBV27,TRBJ1-5,.,CASSIDKNQPQHF,TGTGCCAGCAGTATCGACAAGAATCAGCCCCAGCATTTT
once,TRBV7-8,TRBJ2-6,.,CASSRLGGAAAGANVLTF,TGTGCCAGCAGCCGCCTAGGGGGGGCCGCTGCTGGGGCCAACGTCCTGACTTTC
.,TRBV12-3/TRBV12-4,TRBJ2-7,.,CASSFDRPYEQYF,TGTGCCAGCAGTTTTGACAGGCCCTACGAGCAGTACTTC
.,TRBV19,TRBJ2-2,TRBD2,CASSPPTIPGLKNTGELFF,TGTGCCAGTAGTCCCCCGACGATCCCGGGACTAAAAAACACCGGGGAGCTGTTTTTT
.,TRBV15,TRBJ2-1,TRBD1,CATSPGTGSYNEQFF,TGTGCCACCAGCCCCGGGACAGGCTCCTACAATGAGCAGTTCTTC
.,TRBV2,TRBJ2-2,.,CASRVEGSTGELFF,TGTGCCAGCAGGGTGGAGGGGAGCACCGGGGAGCTGTTTTTT
.,TRBV28,TRBJ2-2,.,CASVDSANTGELFF,TGTGCCAGCGTTGACAGCGCGAACACCGGGGAGCTGTTTTTT
.,TRBV18,TRBJ2-2,.,CASSPDLGRGELFF,TGTGCCAGCTCACCAGATCTGGGGCGCGGGGAGCTGTTTTTT
.,TRBV7-7,TRBJ2-5,.,CAIADGRRETQYF,TGTGCCATCGCTGACGGGAGAAGAGAGACCCAGTACTTC
.,TRBV5-1,TRBJ1-2,.,CASSIENYGYTF,TGCGCCAGCAGTATTGAGAACTATGGCTACACCTTC
.,TRBV6-5,TRBJ1-5,.,CASSLGEAQPQHF,TGTGCCAGCAGCCTTGGGGAGGCTCAGCCCCAGCATTTT
.,TRBV7-3,TRBJ2-3,.,CASSSNTGADTQYF,TGTGCCAGCAGCTCTAACACCGGAGCAGATACGCAGTATTTT
.,TRBV7-2,TRBJ2-3,TRBD2,CASSLVRLTSGSTDTQYF,TGTGCCAGCAGCTTAGTTCGGTTGACTAGCGGTAGCACAGATACGCAGTATTTT
.,TRBV4-3,TRBJ1-4,TRBD1,CASSQDMTGGLGTNEKLFF,TGCGCCAGCAGCCAAGATATGACAGGGGGTCTAGGGACTAATGAAAAACTGTTTTTT
.,TRBV19,TRBJ1-1,.,CASTYPGGYTEAFF,TGTGCCAGTACCTACCCCGGGGGGTACACTGAAGCTTTCTTT
.,TRBV28,TRBJ1-6,TRBD1,CASSSRDRRPWGSLHF,TGTGCCAGCAGTTCTAGGGACAGGCGACCGTGGGGATCCCTCCACTTT
.,TRBV2,TRBJ1-5,.,CASSQGHQPQHF,TGTGCCAGCAGTCAGGGGCATCAGCCCCAGCATTTT
once,TRBV7-9,TRBJ2-1,.,CATSPNEQFF,TGTGCCACCTCCCCCAATGAGCAGTTCTTC
.,TRBV27,TRBJ2-5,.,CASSRGDRQETQYF,TGTGCCAGCAGTCGGGGAGACAGGCAAGAGACCCAGTACTTC
.,TRBV5-8,TRBJ1-2,.,CASSFQTGVNYGYTF,TGTGCCAGCAGCTTTCAGACAGGAGTAAACTATGGCTACACCTTC
.,TRBV6-1,TRBJ2-5,TRBD1,CASSENRGLLLETQYF,TGTGCCAGCAGTGAAAACAGGGGGCTTCTTTTAGAGACCCAGTACTTC
.,TRBV12-3/TRBV12-4,TRBJ1-2,TRBD1,CASRPGQGDGYTF,TGTGCCAGCAGGCCTGGACAGGGGGATGGCTACACCTTC
.,TRBV2,TRBJ1-6,.,CASSELNNSPLHF,TGTGCCAGCAGTGAACTAAATAATTCACCCCTCCACTTT
.,TRBV4-2,TRBJ2-3,.,CASSVRDSRRDTDTQYF,TGTGCCAGCAGCGTCCGGGACTCCAGGAGGGATACAGATACGCAGTATTTT
.,TRBV29-1,TRBJ2-7,.,CSVENNYEQYF,TGCAGCGTTGAAAACAACTACGAGCAGTACTTC
.,TRBV5-4,TRBJ1-4,TRBD1,CASSPGGTGVEKLFF,TGTGCCAGCAGCCCTGGGGGGACAGGGGTTGAAAAACTGTTTTTT
.,TRBV5-1,TRBJ1-4,.,CASSLDLGSPNEKLFF,TGCGCCAGCAGCTTGGATCTGGGCAGTCCTAATGAAAAACTGTTTTTT
few,TRBV19,TRBJ1-6,TRBD1,CASSRGTGTSKSPLHF,TGTGCCAGTAGTAGGGGGACAGGGACCTCTAAATCACCCCTCCACTTT
.,TRBV3-1/TRBV3-2,TRBJ2-3,TRBD2,CASSRERGARTSTDTQYF,TGTGCCAGCAGCCGTGAGCGGGGGGCCCGGACTAGCACAGATACGCAGTATTTT
.,TRBV7-9,TRBJ2-5,.,CASSLASQETQYF,TGTGCCAGCAGCTTAGCGAGCCAAGAGACCCAGTACTTC
.,TRBV7-2,TRBJ2-4,TRBD1,CASSLRQGVKNIQYF,TGTGCCAGCAGCTTAAGGCAGGGGGTCAAAAACATTCAGTACTTC
.,TRBV28,TRBJ2-3,TRBD1,CASSFLGQGAYGTQYF,TGTGCCAGCAGTTTCCTCGGACAGGGGGCGTATGGGACGCAGTATTTT
once,TRBV7-2,TRBJ1-5,TRBD1,CASSLEGTGWSNQPQHF,TGTGCCAGCAGCTTAGAGGGGACAGGCTGGAGCAATCAGCCCCAGCATTTT
.,TRBV19,TRBJ1-2,TRBD1,CASTPAGGIGYTF,TGTGCCAGTACCCCCGCAGGGGGGATCGGCTACACCTTC
few,TRBV28,TRBJ1-2,.,CATLGVVYGYTF,TGTGCCACCTTAGGGGTTGTCTATGGCTACACCTTC
.,TRBV7-8,TRBJ1-5,.,CASSEAILWPQHF,TGTGCCAGCAGCGAGGCGATCCTATGGCCCCAGCATTTT
.,TRBV27,TRBJ2-1,.,CASSSPRYTPTEQFF,TGTGCCAGCAGTTCCCCCCGGTATACCCCCACTGAGCAGTTCTTC
.,TRBV11-2,TRBJ2-2,TRBD2,CASSPGLAGGRRNTGELFF,TGTGCCAGCAGCCCCGGACTAGCGGGGGGTAGACGGAACACCGGGGAGCTGTTTTTT
.,TRBV14,TRBJ1-2,TRBD1,CASSRRTGGSIWDGYTF,TGTGCCAGCAGCCGCCGGACAGGGGGCTCTATTTGGGATGGCTACACCTTC
once,TRBV19,TRBJ2-1,TRBD1,CASRHDRAPYNEQFF,TGTGCCAGTAGACACGACAGGGCTCCCTACAATGAGCAGTTCTTC
.,TRBV2,TRBJ1-3,.,CASSQGESGNTIYF,TGTGCCAGCAGTCAGGGCGAGTCTGGAAACACCATATATTTT
.,TRBV24-1,TRBJ2-7,TRBD2,CATRLIYGRGPIYEQYF,TGTGCCACCAGACTAATTTATGGGAGGGGCCCCATCTACGAGCAGTACTTC
.,TRBV18,TRBJ2-1,TRBD1,CASSPPTGFGNEQFF,TGTGCCAGCTCACCGCCGACAGGGTTCGGCAATGAGCAGTTCTTC